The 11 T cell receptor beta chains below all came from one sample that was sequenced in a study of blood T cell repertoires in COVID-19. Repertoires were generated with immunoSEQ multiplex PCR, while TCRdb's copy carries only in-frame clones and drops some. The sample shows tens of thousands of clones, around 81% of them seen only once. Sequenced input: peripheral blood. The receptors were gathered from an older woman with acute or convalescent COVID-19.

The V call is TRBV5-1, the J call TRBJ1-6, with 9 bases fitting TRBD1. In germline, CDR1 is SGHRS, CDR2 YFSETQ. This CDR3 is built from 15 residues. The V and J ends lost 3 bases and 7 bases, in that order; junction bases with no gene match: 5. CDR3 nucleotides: TGCGCCAGCAGCTCACAGGGGGCAGGAAATTCACCCCTCCACTTT. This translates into CASSSQGAGNSPLHF.

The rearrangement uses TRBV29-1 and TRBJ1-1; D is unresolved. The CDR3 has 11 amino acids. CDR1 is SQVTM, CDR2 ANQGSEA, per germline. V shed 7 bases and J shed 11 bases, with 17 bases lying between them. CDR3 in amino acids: CSDGYLEAAFF. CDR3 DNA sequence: TGCAGCGACGGCTACCTCGAGGCGGCTTTCTTT.

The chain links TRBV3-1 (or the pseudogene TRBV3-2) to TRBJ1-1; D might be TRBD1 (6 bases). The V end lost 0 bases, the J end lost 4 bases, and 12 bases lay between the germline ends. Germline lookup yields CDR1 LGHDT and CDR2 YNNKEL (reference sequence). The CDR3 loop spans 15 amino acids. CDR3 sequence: CASSQDWGRGTEAFF. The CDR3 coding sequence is TGTGCCAGCAGCCAAGATTGGGGCAGGGGCACTGAAGCTTTCTTT.

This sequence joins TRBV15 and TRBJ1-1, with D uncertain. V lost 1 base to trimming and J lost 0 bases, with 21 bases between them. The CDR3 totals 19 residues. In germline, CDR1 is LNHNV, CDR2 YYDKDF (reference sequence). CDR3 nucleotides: TGTGCCACCAGCAGAGCCAAATCAAGAAATACAGCTATGAACACTGAAGCTTTCTTT. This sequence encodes CATSRAKSRNTAMNTEAFF.

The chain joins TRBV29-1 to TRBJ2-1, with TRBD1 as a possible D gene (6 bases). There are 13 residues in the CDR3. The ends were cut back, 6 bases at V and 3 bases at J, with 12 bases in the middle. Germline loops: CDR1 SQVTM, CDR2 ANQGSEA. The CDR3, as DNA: TGCAGCGTAACCGGGACAATCTACAATGAGCAGTTCTTC. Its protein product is CSVTGTIYNEQFF.

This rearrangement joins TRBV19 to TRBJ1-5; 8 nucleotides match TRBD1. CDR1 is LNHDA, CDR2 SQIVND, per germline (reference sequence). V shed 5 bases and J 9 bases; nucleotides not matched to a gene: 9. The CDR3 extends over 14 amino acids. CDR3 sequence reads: CASSVPGQARPQHF. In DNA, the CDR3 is TGTGCCAGTAGTGTCCCGGGACAGGCCAGGCCCCAGCATTTT. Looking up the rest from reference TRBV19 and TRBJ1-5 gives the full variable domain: DGGITQSPKYLFRKEGQNVTLSCEQNLNHDAMYWYRQDPGQGLRLIYYSQIVNDFQKGDIAEGYSVSREKKESFPLTVTSAQKNPTAFYLCASSVPGQARPQHFGDGTRLSIL.

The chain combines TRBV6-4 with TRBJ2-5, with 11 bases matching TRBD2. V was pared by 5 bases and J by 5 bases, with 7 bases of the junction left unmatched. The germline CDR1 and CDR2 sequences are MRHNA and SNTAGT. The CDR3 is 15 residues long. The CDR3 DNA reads TGTGCCAGCAGTCAACTAGCGGGAGCGGTTGAGACCCAGTACTTC. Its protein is CASSQLAGAVETQYF.

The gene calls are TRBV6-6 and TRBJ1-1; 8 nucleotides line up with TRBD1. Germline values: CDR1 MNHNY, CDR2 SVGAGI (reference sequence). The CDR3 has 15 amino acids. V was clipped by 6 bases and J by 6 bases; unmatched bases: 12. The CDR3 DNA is TGTGCCAGCAGGGCGACCGGACAGGGAGTCCCTGAAGCTTTCTTT. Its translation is CASRATGQGVPEAFF.

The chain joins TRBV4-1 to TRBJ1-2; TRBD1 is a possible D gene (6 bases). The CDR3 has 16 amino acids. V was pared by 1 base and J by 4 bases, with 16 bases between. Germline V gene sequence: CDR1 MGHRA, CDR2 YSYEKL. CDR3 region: CASSQGYAGVTYGYTF. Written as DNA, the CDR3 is TGCGCCAGCAGCCAAGGTTACGCAGGGGTTACCTATGGCTACACCTTC.

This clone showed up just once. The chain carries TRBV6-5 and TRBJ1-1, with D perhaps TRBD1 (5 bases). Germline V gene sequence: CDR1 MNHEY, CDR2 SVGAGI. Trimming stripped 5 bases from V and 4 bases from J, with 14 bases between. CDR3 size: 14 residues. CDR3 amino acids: CASSPPRAATEAFF. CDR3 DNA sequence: TGTGCCAGCAGTCCCCCCAGGGCGGCCACTGAAGCTTTCTTT.

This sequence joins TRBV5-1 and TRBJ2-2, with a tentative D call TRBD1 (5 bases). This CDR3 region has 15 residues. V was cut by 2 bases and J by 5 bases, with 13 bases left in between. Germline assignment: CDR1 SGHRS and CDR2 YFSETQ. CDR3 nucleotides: TGCGCCAGCAGCTTAAGCAGGGTAAAAACCGGGGAGCTGTTTTTT. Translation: CASSLSRVKTGELFF.